The 21 T cell receptor beta chains below all came from one sample that was sequenced in a study of cytomegalovirus exposure and HLA in healthy donors. PCR primers comprised 60 Vbeta and 13 Jbeta primers. TCRdb's table, derived via immunoSEQ multiplex PCR, lists solely in-frame clones and lacks some. This sample has some 100,000 clones, with 79% found just once. Specimen: PBMCs. The receptor source for this set is a female donor in good health and CMV-seropositive.

V usage is TRBV5-4 and J usage is TRBJ1-1; tentative D call: TRBD1 (6 bases). Germline V gene data show CDR1 as SGHNT and CDR2 as YYREEE (reference sequence). The CDR3 is 15 residues long. V was shortened by 2 bases and J by 1 base, with 12 bases between the two germline ends. For the CDR3, the DNA is TGTGCCAGCAGCTTTTCGGGACACTGGAACACTGAAGCTTTCTTT. Protein product: CASSFSGHWNTEAFF.

The chain recombines TRBV15 with TRBJ1-6; D is uncertain. V was cut by 5 bases and J by 1 base, with 9 bases left in between. This CDR3 comprises 15 residues. Germline lookup yields CDR1 LNHNV and CDR2 YYDKDF (reference sequence). In DNA form, the CDR3 reads TGTGCCACCAGCCAAACCCAGTCCTATAATTCACCCCTCCACTTT. Translated, it gives CATSQTQSYNSPLHF.

The rearrangement uses TRBV11-2 and TRBJ2-5, with a possible D match to TRBD1 (5 bases). Near its end, the DNA agrees better with TRBJ2-7, so the J call may be wrong. The CDR3 totals 15 residues. Germline CDR1 is SGHAT and CDR2 is FQNNGV. In DNA form, the CDR3 reads TGTGCCAGCAGCTTAGTATCAGGGTTCTCCTACGAGCAGTACTTC. It codes for CASSLVSGFSYEQYF.

There are a few counts of this clone. The chain employs TRBV2 and TRBJ2-3, with D possibly being TRBD2 (6 bases). This CDR3 has 13 residues. CDR1 and CDR2 from the germline V gene are SNHLY and FYNNEI. Deletions cut 7 bases from V and 8 bases from J, with 16 bases between. CDR3 sequence: CASKEGLLGTQYF. DNA of the CDR3: TGTGCCAGCAAAGAGGGACTTTTAGGTACGCAGTATTTT. Combining the CDR3 with reference TRBV2 and TRBJ2-3 gives the whole variable domain EPEVTQTPSHQVTQMGQEVILRCVPISNHLYFYWYRQILGQKVEFLVSFYNNEISEKSEIFDDQFSVERPDGSNFTLKIRSTKLEDSAMYFCASKEGLLGTQYFGPGTRLTVL.

The rearrangement uses TRBV4-2 and TRBJ2-4, with 9 bases aligning to TRBD1. The V segment lost 2 bases and the J segment 12 bases; nucleotides outside the gene matches: 14. This CDR3 comprises 16 residues. Germline lookup yields CDR1 LGHNA and CDR2 YNFKEQ. CDR3 sequence reads: CASSQPPGQGKDSQYF. In nucleotides, the CDR3 is TGTGCCAGCAGCCAACCACCGGGACAGGGTAAAGACAGTCAGTACTTC.

The chain couples TRBV6-5 to TRBJ1-1, with 7 positions matching TRBD1. Trimming cost V 4 bases and J 0 bases; bases outside gene matches: 8. Per the germline V gene, CDR1 is MNHEY and CDR2 is SVGAGI. The CDR3 has 16 amino acids. The CDR3 DNA reads TGTGCCAGCAGTTTCACAGGGGCCGCTGTGAACACTGAAGCTTTCTTT. Translation: CASSFTGAAVNTEAFF.

The V call is TRBV11-3, the J call TRBJ2-3; 13 bases map to TRBD2. Trimming cost V 5 bases and J 4 bases; bases outside gene matches: 9. CDR1 and CDR2 from the germline V gene are SGHNT and YENEEA. CDR3 size: 17 residues. The CDR3 region has the DNA TGTGCCAGCAGCCAGAAACTAGCGGGAGGGCCATCAGATACGCAGTATTTT. Its translation: CASSQKLAGGPSDTQYF.

CDR3 bases: TGTGCCAGCAGTGATCAGGTACCCTACGAGCAGTACTTC. Its protein product is CASSDQVPYEQYF. The gene calls are TRBV2 and TRBJ2-7; D is uncertain. The CDR3 runs 13 residues. Trimming shortened V by 3 bases and J by 2 bases, and 8 bases separated the two germline ends. Germline-derived CDR1 and CDR2 are SNHLY and FYNNEI.

This chain joins TRBV5-5 and TRBJ1-1; D remains unclear. The CDR3 sequence is 15 residues long. Germline V gene data show CDR1 as SGHKS and CDR2 as YYEKEE (reference sequence). V gave up 3 bases and J gave up 0 bases, with 12 bases separating them. Here the CDR3 reads CASSSPGVMNTEAFF. The CDR3, as DNA: TGTGCCAGCAGCTCACCCGGGGTAATGAACACTGAAGCTTTCTTT.

The chain employs TRBV7-9 and TRBJ2-5; no reliable D call. CDR1 SEHNR and CDR2 FQNEAQ come from the germline V gene (reference sequence). This CDR3 contains 11 residues. V was trimmed by 3 bases and J by 5 bases, leaving 4 bases between them. CDR3: CASSFSETQYF. The CDR3 nucleotides are TGTGCCAGCAGCTTTTCGGAGACCCAGTACTTC.

This chain connects TRBV6-1 to TRBJ1-3; 7 bases line up with TRBD1. Trimming removed 4 bases from V and 3 bases from J; junction bases left unmatched: 0. CDR3 length: 13 amino acids. Germline-derived CDR1 and CDR2 are MNHNS and SASEGT. CDR3 DNA sequence: TGTGCCAGCAGTGGACAGGGTGGAAACACCATATATTTT. This sequence encodes CASSGQGGNTIYF.

This clone was detected a few times. V and J are TRBV10-3 and TRBJ2-7; TRBD2 agrees at 7 bases. The length of the CDR3 is 15 residues. J gave up 2 bases and V 1 base, and 5 bases lay outside the gene matches. Germline values: CDR1 ENHRY, CDR2 SYGVKD. The CDR3 loop is CAISEWASGAYEQYF. The CDR3 DNA reads TGTGCCATCAGTGAGTGGGCTAGCGGTGCCTACGAGCAGTACTTC.

The chain couples TRBV15 to TRBJ2-7; 10 nucleotides match TRBD1. The J segment lost 6 bases and the V segment lost 4 bases, leaving 9 bases of the junction unmatched. Looked up from germline, CDR1 is LNHNV and CDR2 is YYDKDF (reference sequence). This CDR3 region has 15 residues. CDR3 DNA sequence: TGTGCCACCAGCACCACTCGGGACAGGGGCGTCGAGCAGTACTTC. Protein product: CATSTTRDRGVEQYF. Together with reference TRBV15 and TRBJ2-7, the CDR3 gives the full variable domain: DAMVIQNPRYQVTQFGKPVTLSCSQTLNHNVMYWYQQKSSQAPKLLFHYYDKDFNNEADTPDNFQSRRPNTSFCFLDIRSPGLGDTAMYLCATSTTRDRGVEQYFGPGTRLTVT.

The V gene is TRBV5-1, the J gene TRBJ1-3; D gene unclear. V lost 4 bases, J lost 3 bases, and 14 bases lay in between. Germline CDR1 is SGHRS and CDR2 is YFSETQ. The CDR3 contains 15 residues. CDR3 loop: CASSLAQSSGNTIYF. The CDR3 region has the DNA TGCGCCAGCAGCCTAGCACAGTCTAGTGGAAACACCATATATTTT.

The gene calls are TRBV6-6 and TRBJ2-1, with 8 nucleotides matching TRBD2. Germline trimming cut 2 bases from V and 8 bases from J; bases unmatched to any gene: 2. The CDR3 is made up of 13 amino acids. In germline, CDR1 is MNHNY, CDR2 SVGAGI (reference sequence). This CDR3 is CASSYLAGDEQFF. CDR3 sequence (DNA): TGTGCCAGCAGTTACCTAGCGGGCGATGAGCAGTTCTTC.

The V and J genes are TRBV5-4 and TRBJ1-6; D gene ambiguous. CDR1 and CDR2 from the germline V gene are SGHNT and YYREEE (reference sequence). V was pared by 4 bases and J by 1 base, with 18 bases between. The CDR3 spans 18 residues. The CDR3 region is CASSPNKGDWSYNSPLHF. The CDR3 bases are TGTGCCAGCAGCCCCAATAAGGGAGACTGGTCCTATAATTCACCCCTCCACTTT.

The chain has TRBV6-6 and TRBJ2-7; 13 nucleotides agree with TRBD2. This CDR3 region has 15 residues. V was clipped by 2 bases and J by 5 bases; unmatched bases: 3. Per germline, CDR1 MNHNY and CDR2 SVGAGI (reference sequence). The CDR3 sequence is CASSYRTSGGDEQYF. As DNA, the CDR3 is TGTGCCAGCAGTTACCGGACTAGCGGGGGAGACGAGCAGTACTTC.

The chain is built from TRBV30 and TRBJ2-7; weak D call: TRBD2 (7 bases). V dropped 0 bases and J dropped 6 bases, with 9 bases sitting between them. Germline CDR1 is GTSNPN and CDR2 is SVGIG (reference sequence). This CDR3 region has 12 residues. The CDR3 coding sequence is TGTGCCTGGAGTGTAGGGGGGGCCGAGCAGTACTTC. The encoded protein is CAWSVGGAEQYF.

The CDR3 is CASSDWGDTQYF. The CDR3 coding sequence is TGCGCCAGCAGTGATTGGGGCGATACGCAGTATTTT. The genes are TRBV10-2 and TRBJ2-3; perhaps TRBD1 as D (5 bases). Germline CDR1 reads WSHSY; CDR2 reads SAAADI. This CDR3 has 12 residues. V lost 3 bases, J lost 6 bases, and 7 bases lay in between.

The chain combines TRBV25-1 with TRBJ2-1; D unresolved. V lost 2 bases, J lost 0 bases, and 8 bases lay in between. The CDR3 consists of 15 residues. Germline CDR1 MGHDK, CDR2 SYGVNS. The CDR3 loop is CASSEPGDSYNEQFF. The CDR3 nucleotides are TGTGCCAGCAGTGAACCCGGTGACTCCTACAATGAGCAGTTCTTC.

J is TRBJ2-1 and V is TRBV11-3; 8 positions match TRBD2. V lost 1 base and J lost 6; bases outside the gene matches: 8. This CDR3 spans 16 amino acids. Germline V gene data show CDR1 as SGHNT and CDR2 as YENEEA. CDR3 bases: TGTGCCAGCAGCTTAGTACTAGCGGAGGGGGTCAATGAGCAGTTCTTC. It is translated as CASSLVLAEGVNEQFF.